The entry below gives a single TCR beta chain sequence along with its context. The antigen is undetermined. The entry originates in a study of cytomegalovirus exposure and HLA in healthy donors. Findings of the study overall: Relative to the approximately 660-donor mean, N-insertions were reportedly fewer in an Asian-associated ancestry cluster in a later analysis. In a later analysis, DRB1 alleles had the most associated TCRs; HLA-C alleles the fewest. In vitro work confirmed that three CMV-associated chains recognize CMV antigens. With high specificity and sensitivity, the classifier reportedly diagnosed cytomegalovirus status.

Deletions cut 3 bases from V and 8 bases from J, with 16 bases between. This CDR3 spans 15 amino acids. CDR1 and CDR2 (germline): SNHLY, FYNNEI. The PCR contained 60 Vbeta and 13 Jbeta primers. Assay: immunoSEQ multiplex PCR; the TCRdb copy retains only in-frame clones and omits some. Among 100,000 to 150,000 clones listed, 65% to 80% were seen once. The specimen sequenced was PBMCs. The V gene is TRBV2, the J gene TRBJ1-4; D not certain. This TCR came from a male donor in good health and CMV-seropositive. CDR3 DNA sequence: TGTGCCAGCAGTGAGACCCTTGAAGGAGAAGAAAAACTGTTTTTT. This gives the protein CASSETLEGEEKLFF.